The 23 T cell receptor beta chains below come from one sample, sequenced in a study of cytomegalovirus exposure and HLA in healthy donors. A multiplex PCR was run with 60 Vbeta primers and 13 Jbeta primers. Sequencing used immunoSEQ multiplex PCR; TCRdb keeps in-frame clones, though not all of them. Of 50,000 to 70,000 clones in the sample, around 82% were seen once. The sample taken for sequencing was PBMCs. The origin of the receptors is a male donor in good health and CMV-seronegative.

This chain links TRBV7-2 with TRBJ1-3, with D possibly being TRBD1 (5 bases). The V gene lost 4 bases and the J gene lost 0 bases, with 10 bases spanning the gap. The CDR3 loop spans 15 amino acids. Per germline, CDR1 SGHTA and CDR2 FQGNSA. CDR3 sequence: CASSWGRLSGNTIYF. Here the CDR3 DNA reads TGTGCCAGCAGCTGGGGCAGACTCTCTGGAAACACCATATATTTT. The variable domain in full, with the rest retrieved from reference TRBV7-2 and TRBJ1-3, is GAGVSQSPSNKVTEKGKDVELRCDPISGHTALYWYRQSLGQGLEFLIYFQGNSAPDKSGLPSDRFSAERTGGSVSTLTIQRTQQEDSAVYLCASSWGRLSGNTIYFGEGSWLTVV.

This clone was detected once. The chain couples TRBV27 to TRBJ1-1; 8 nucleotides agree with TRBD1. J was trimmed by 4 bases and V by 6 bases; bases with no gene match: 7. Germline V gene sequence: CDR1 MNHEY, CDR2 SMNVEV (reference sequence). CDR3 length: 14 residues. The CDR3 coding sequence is TGTGCCAGCAGCCCAGGACAGGGTGGCACTGAAGCTTTCTTT. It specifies CASSPGQGGTEAFF.

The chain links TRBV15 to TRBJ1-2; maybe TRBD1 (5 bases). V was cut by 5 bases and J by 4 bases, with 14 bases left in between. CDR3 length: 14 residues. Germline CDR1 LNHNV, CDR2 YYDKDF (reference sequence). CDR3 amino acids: CATSPGGVGYGYTF. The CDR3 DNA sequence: TGTGCCACCAGCCCCGGGGGGGTTGGCTATGGCTACACCTTC.

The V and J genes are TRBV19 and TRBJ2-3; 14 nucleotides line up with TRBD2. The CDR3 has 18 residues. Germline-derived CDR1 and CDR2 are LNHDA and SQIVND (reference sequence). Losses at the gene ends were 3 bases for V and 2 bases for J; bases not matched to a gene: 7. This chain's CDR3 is CASSIKPGLAGVTDTQYF. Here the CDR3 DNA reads TGTGCCAGTAGTATTAAACCGGGACTAGCGGGGGTCACAGATACGCAGTATTTT.

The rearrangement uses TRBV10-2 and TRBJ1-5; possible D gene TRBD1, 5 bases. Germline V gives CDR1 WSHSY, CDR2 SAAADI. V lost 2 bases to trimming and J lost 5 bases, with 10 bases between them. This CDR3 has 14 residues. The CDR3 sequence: CASSEAGPDQPQHF. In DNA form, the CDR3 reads TGCGCCAGCAGTGAGGCAGGGCCGGATCAGCCCCAGCATTTT.

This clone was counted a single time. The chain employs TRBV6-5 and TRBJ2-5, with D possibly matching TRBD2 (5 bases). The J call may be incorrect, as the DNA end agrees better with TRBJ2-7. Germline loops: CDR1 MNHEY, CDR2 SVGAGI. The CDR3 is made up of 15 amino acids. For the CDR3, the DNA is TGTGCCAGCAGTTACTACCGGGGAATCTCCTACGAGCAGTACTTC. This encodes CASSYYRGISYEQYF.

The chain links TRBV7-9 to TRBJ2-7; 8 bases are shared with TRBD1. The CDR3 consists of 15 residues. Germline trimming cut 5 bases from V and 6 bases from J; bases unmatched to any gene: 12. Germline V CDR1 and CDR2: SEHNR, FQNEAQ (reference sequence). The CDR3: CASSGGQEVNGEQYF. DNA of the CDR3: TGTGCCAGCAGCGGGGGACAGGAAGTGAATGGCGAGCAGTACTTC. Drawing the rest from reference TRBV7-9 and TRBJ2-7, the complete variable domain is DTGVSQNPRHKITKRGQNVTFRCDPISEHNRLYWYRQTLGQGPEFLTYFQNEAQLEKSRLLSDRFSAERPKGSFSTLEIQRTEQGDSAMYLCASSGGQEVNGEQYFGPGTRLTVT.

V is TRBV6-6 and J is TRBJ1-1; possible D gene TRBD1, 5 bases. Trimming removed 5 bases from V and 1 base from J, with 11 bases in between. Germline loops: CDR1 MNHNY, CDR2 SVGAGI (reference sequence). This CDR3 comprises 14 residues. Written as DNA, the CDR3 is TGTGCCAGCAGTGCCAGGGAAACGAACACTGAAGCTTTCTTT. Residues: CASSARETNTEAFF.

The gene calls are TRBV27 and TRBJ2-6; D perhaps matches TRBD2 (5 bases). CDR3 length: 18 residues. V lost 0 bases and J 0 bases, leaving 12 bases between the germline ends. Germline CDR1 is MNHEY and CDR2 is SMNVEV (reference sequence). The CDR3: CASSLSPGLYSGANVLTF. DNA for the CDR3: TGTGCCAGCAGTTTATCACCAGGACTTTACTCTGGGGCCAACGTCCTGACTTTC. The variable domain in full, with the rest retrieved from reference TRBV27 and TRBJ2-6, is EAQVTQNPRYLITVTGKKLTVTCSQNMNHEYMSWYRQDPGLGLRQIYYSMNVEVTDKGDVPEGYKVSRKEKRNFPLILESPSPNQTSLYFCASSLSPGLYSGANVLTFGAGSRLTVL.

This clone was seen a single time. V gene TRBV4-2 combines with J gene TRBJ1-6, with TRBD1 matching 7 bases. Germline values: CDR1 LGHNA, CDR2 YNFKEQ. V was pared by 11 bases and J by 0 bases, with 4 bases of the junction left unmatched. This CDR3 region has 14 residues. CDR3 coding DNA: TGTGCCTGCCGGGACAGCTCCTATAATTCACCCCTCCACTTT. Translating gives CACRDSSYNSPLHF.

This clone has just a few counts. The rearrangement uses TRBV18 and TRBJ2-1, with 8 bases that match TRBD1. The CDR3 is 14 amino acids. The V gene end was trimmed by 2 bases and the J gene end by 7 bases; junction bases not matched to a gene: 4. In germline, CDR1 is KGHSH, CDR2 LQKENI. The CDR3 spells CASSPGQGRNEQFF. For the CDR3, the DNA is TGTGCCAGCTCACCAGGACAGGGAAGGAATGAGCAGTTCTTC.

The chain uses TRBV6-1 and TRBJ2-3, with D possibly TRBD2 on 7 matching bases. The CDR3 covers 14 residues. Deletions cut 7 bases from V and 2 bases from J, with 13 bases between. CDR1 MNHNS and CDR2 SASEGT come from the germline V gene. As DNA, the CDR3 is TGTGCCAGCAAAGAGGGGGGGCCCACAGATACGCAGTATTTT. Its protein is CASKEGGPTDTQYF.

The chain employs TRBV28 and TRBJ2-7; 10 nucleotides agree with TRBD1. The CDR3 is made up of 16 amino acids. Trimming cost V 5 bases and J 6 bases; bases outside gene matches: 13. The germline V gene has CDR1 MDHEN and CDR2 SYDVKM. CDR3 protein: CASSLYPGQGSGEQYF. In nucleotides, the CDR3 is TGTGCCAGCAGTCTCTATCCGGGACAGGGGTCCGGCGAGCAGTACTTC.

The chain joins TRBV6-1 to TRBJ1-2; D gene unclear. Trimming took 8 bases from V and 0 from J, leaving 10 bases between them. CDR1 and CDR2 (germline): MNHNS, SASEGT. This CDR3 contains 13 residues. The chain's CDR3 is CASVAETNYGYTF. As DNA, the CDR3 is TGTGCCAGCGTGGCGGAGACTAACTATGGCTACACCTTC.

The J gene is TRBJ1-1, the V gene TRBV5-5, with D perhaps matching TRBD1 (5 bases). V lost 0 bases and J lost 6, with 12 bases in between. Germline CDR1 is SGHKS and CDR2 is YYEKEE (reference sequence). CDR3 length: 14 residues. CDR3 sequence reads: CASSLEQAAAEAFF. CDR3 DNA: TGTGCCAGCAGCTTGGAACAGGCTGCGGCTGAAGCTTTCTTT. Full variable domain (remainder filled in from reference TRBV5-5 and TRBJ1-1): DAGVTQSPTHLIKTRGQQVTLRCSPISGHKSVSWYQQVLGQGPQFIFQYYEKEERGRGNFPDRFSARQFPNYSSELNVNALLLGDSALYLCASSLEQAAAEAFFGQGTRLTVV.

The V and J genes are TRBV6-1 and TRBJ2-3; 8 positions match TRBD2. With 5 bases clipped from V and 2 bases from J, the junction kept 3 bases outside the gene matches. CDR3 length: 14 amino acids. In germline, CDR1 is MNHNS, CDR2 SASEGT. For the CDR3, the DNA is TGTGCCAGCAGTCCGGGACTAGTCACAGATACGCAGTATTTT. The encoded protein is CASSPGLVTDTQYF.

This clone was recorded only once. The chain's CDR3 is CASSRLGTEAFF. CDR3 DNA sequence: TGTGCCAGCAGCCGACTCGGGACTGAAGCTTTCTTT. This chain connects TRBV13 to TRBJ1-1; no clear D. V shed 5 bases and J shed 5 bases, with 9 bases lying between them. CDR3 size: 12 residues. Germline assignment: CDR1 PRHDT and CDR2 FYEKMQ (reference sequence).

The CDR3 loop is CATSRGKLTGEQFF. The DNA of the CDR3 is TGTGCCACCAGCAGAGGAAAGCTCACCGGTGAGCAGTTCTTC. The V gene is TRBV15, the J gene TRBJ2-1; D call uncertain. CDR3 size: 14 residues. CDR1 and CDR2 from the germline V gene are LNHNV and YYDKDF (reference sequence). The V and J ends lost 1 base and 9 bases respectively, with 13 bases between them.

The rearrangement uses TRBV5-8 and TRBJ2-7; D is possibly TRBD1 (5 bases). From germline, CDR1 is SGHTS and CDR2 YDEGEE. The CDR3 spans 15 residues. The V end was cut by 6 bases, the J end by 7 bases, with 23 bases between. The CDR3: CASTERVGAIWEQYF. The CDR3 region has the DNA TGTGCCAGCACCGAACGGGTAGGGGCCATTTGGGAGCAGTACTTC.

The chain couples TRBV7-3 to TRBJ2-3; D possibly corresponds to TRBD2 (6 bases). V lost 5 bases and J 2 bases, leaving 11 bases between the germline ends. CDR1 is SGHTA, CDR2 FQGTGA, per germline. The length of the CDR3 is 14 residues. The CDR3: CASSLADYTDTQYF. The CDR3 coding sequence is TGTGCCAGCAGCCTGGCGGACTACACAGATACGCAGTATTTT.

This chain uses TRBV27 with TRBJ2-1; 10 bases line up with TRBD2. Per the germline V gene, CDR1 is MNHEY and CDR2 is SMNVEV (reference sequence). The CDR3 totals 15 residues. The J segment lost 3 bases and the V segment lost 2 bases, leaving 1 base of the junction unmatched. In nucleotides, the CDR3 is TGTGCCAGCAGTTTAATAGCGGGAGGCTACAATGAGCAGTTCTTC. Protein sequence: CASSLIAGGYNEQFF.

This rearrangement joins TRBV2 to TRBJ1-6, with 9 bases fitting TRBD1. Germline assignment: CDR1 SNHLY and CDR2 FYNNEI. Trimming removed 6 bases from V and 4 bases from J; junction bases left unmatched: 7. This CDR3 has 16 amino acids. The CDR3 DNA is TGTGCCAGCAGAGGGACAGGGACTTTTTATAATTCACCCCTCCACTTT. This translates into CASRGTGTFYNSPLHF.

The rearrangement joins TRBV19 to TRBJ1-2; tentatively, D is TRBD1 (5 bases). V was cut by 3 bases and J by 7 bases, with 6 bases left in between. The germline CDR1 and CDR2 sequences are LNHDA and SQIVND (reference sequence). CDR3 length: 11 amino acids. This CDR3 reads CASSMGGGYTF. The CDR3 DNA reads TGTGCCAGTAGTATGGGGGGTGGCTACACCTTC.